Each of the 8 T cell receptor beta chains below was sequenced from the same sample in a study of cytomegalovirus exposure and HLA in healthy donors. With 60 Vbeta and 13 Jbeta primers, the PCR was carried out. Profiled with immunoSEQ multiplex PCR; TCRdb holds only in-frame clones, not every one. The sample comprises about 120,000 clones, about 80% of which are singletons, and about 9.2% rests with the top ten. Sequencing was done on a sample of PBMCs. The origin of the receptors is a man aged 25-45 years in good health and CMV-seropositive.

The V gene is TRBV7-6, the J gene TRBJ1-6; 7 nucleotides match TRBD1. The CDR3 covers 15 residues. The germline V gene has CDR1 SGHVS and CDR2 FNYEAQ. Trimming took 3 bases from V and 5 from J; bases not matched to a gene: 4. The CDR3 reads CASSLDRRNNSPLHF. The CDR3 DNA reads TGTGCCAGCAGCTTGGACAGGAGAAATAATTCACCCCTCCACTTT. The full variable domain, its missing parts supplied by reference TRBV7-6 and TRBJ1-6, is GAGVSQSPRYKVTKRGQDVALRCDPISGHVSLYWYRQALGQGPEFLTYFNYEAQQDKSGLPNDRFSAERPEGSISTLTIQRTEQRDSAMYRCASSLDRRNNSPLHFGNGTRLTVT.

The chain uses TRBV10-1 and TRBJ1-5; possible D gene TRBD1, 6 bases. Germline CDR1 WNHNN, CDR2 SYGVQD (reference sequence). The CDR3 sequence is 18 residues long. V gave up 4 bases and J gave up 0 bases, with 19 bases separating them. As DNA, the CDR3 is TGCGCCAGCAGTGCTACGGGGCAGGGGACGAATAGCAATCAGCCCCAGCATTTT. Protein: CASSATGQGTNSNQPQHF.

This clone was seen more than once but under ten times. The chain uses TRBV10-3 and TRBJ1-1; 8 positions agree with TRBD1. This CDR3 has 15 amino acids. J was trimmed by 2 bases and V by 6 bases; bases with no gene match: 8. The germline V gene has CDR1 ENHRY and CDR2 SYGVKD. The CDR3 DNA follows: TGTGCCATCAGAGCTCACGACAGGGGTAACACTGAAGCTTTCTTT. Translated: CAIRAHDRGNTEAFF.

The CDR3 sequence is CASSAISGGLAKNIQYF. DNA of the CDR3: TGTGCCAGCAGTGCGATTTCAGGGGGGCTAGCCAAAAACATTCAGTACTTC. V usage is TRBV6-1 and J usage is TRBJ2-4, with D tentatively TRBD1 (7 bases). The ends were cut back, 4 bases at V and 0 bases at J, with 16 bases in the middle. Germline CDR1 MNHNS, CDR2 SASEGT. This CDR3 has 17 residues.

This sequence joins TRBV4-2 and TRBJ1-1; D unresolved. The CDR3 is made up of 15 amino acids. The germline V and J ends were trimmed by 0 bases and 2 bases, with 10 bases remaining between them. The germline CDR1 and CDR2 sequences are LGHNA and YNFKEQ. The CDR3 protein is CASSQDPGLNTEAFF. The CDR3 nucleotides are TGTGCCAGCAGCCAAGACCCAGGACTAAACACTGAAGCTTTCTTT.

The CDR3 DNA is TGTGCCAGCAGTTACCCTTCGGAGGATACGCAGTATTTT. Its protein is CASSYPSEDTQYF. The rearrangement joins TRBV6-6 to TRBJ2-3; D gene unclear. The germline V gene has CDR1 MNHNY and CDR2 SVGAGI (reference sequence). The ends were cut back, 2 bases at V and 6 bases at J, with 9 bases in the middle. The CDR3 totals 13 residues.

V gene TRBV7-2 combines with J gene TRBJ1-4; weak D call: TRBD1 (5 bases). V was trimmed by 3 bases and J by 8 bases, leaving 10 bases between them. In germline, CDR1 is SGHTA, CDR2 FQGNSA. The CDR3 loop spans 13 amino acids. This chain's CDR3 is CASSFVGGEKLFF. DNA of the CDR3: TGTGCCAGCAGCTTTGTGGGGGGAGAAAAACTGTTTTTT.

The CDR3 DNA reads as TGCAGCGTTGGGGGCCAGGGGACAGGTGAGCAGTTCTTC. Translating gives CSVGGQGTGEQFF. The chain employs TRBV29-1 and TRBJ2-1; TRBD1 aligns across 8 bases. The V gene's germline CDR1 is SQVTM and CDR2 ANQGSEA. Trimming removed 4 bases from V and 9 bases from J; junction bases left unmatched: 8. The CDR3 totals 13 residues.